Sequencing of this T cell receptor beta chain was carried out in a study of PD-L1 blockade in urothelial cancer. Overall study context: Anywhere from 0 to 3 prior chemotherapy regimens had been received by patients. Blood samples had a median of around 140,000 T cells, 75,000 or so unique TCRs, and clonality more than 0.075.

Clones were sequenced by immunoSEQ multiplex PCR, and TCRdb holds only the in-frame ones, with some missing. There are around 62,000 clones in the sample; about nine tenths occur only once, and about 11% lies in the top ten. This CDR3 contains 16 residues. V lost 0 bases and J 6 bases, leaving 18 bases between the germline ends. Germline values: CDR1 MNHEY, CDR2 SVGAGI. This sample's time point: peripheral blood 6 weeks after treatment start. Patients' urothelial carcinoma was locally advanced or metastatic. Sequences were derived from PBMCs, sampled around atezolizumab (anti-PD-L1) treatment. The receptor comes from a man aged 55 to 70 with urothelial cancer. The chain combines TRBV6-5 with TRBJ2-7; D remains ambiguous. CDR3 sequence reads: CASSYSMAGFTFEQYF. The CDR3 DNA is TGTGCCAGCAGTTACTCGATGGCAGGCTTCACGTTCGAGCAGTACTTC.